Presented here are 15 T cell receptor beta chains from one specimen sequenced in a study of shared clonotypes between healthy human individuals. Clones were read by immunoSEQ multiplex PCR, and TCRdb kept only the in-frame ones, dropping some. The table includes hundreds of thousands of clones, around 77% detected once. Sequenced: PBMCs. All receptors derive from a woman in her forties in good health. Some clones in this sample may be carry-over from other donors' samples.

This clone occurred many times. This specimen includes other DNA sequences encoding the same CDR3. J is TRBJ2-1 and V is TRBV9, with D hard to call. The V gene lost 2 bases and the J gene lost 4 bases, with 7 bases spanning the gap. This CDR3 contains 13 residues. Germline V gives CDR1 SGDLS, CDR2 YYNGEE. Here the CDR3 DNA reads TGTGCCAGCAGCGTCCGAGATTACAATGAGCAGTTCTTC. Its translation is CASSVRDYNEQFF.

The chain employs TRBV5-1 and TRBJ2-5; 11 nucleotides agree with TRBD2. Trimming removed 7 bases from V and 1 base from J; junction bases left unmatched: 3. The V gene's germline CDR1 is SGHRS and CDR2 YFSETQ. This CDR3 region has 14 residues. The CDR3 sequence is CASGGTSGQETQYF. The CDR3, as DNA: TGCGCCAGCGGAGGGACTAGCGGCCAAGAGACCCAGTACTTC.

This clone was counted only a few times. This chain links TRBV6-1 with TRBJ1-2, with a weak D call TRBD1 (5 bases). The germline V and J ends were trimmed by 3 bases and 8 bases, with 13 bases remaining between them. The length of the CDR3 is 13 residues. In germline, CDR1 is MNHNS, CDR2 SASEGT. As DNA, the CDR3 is TGTGCCAGCAGTGAGACCTGGGGGTACGGCTACACCTTC. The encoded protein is CASSETWGYGYTF.

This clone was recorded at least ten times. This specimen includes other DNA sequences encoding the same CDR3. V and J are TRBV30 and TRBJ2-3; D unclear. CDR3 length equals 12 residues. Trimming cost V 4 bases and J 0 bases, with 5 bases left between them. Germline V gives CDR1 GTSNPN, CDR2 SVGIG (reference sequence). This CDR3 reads CAWTGSTDTQYF. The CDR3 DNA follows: TGTGCCTGGACTGGCAGCACAGATACGCAGTATTTT. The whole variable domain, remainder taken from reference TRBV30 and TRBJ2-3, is SQTIHQWPATLVQPVGSPLSLECTVEGTSNPNLYWYRQAAGRGLQLLFYSVGIGQISSEVPQNLSASRPQDRQFILSSKKLLLSDSGFYLCAWTGSTDTQYFGPGTRLTVL.

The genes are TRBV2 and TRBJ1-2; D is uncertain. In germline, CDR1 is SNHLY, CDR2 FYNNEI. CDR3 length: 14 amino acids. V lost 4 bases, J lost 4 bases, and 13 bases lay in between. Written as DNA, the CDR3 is TGTGCCAGCAGTGTGTATAGCCAGATCTATGGCTACACCTTC. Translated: CASSVYSQIYGYTF.

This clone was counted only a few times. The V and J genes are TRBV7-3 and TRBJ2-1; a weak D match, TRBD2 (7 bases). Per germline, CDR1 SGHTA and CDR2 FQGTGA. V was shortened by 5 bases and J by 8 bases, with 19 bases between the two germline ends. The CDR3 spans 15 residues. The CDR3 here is CASSVSGGRGDEQFF. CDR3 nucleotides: TGTGCCAGCAGCGTGTCGGGGGGCCGAGGGGATGAGCAGTTCTTC.

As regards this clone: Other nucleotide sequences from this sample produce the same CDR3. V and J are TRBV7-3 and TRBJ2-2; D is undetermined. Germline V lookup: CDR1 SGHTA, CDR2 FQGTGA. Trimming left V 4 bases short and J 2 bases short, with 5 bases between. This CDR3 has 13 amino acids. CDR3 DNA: TGTGCCAGCAGCTCACCAAACACCGGGGAGCTGTTTTTT. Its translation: CASSSPNTGELFF.

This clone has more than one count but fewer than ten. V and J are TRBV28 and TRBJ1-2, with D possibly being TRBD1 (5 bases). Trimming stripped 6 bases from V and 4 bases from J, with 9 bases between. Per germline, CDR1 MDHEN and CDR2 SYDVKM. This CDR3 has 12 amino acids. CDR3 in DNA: TGTGCCAGCAGAGCGGACACCTATGGCTACACCTTC. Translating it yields CASRADTYGYTF.

DNA for the CDR3: TGTGCCACCAGCAGAGGTTACGGGACCTACTCTGGAAACACCATATATTTT. This encodes CATSRGYGTYSGNTIYF. The V and J genes are TRBV15 and TRBJ1-3; perhaps TRBD1 as D (5 bases). The CDR3 sequence is 17 residues long. The V end was cut by 1 base, the J end by 0 bases, with 13 bases between. Germline lookup yields CDR1 LNHNV and CDR2 YYDKDF (reference sequence).

The DNA of the CDR3 is TGTGCCAGCAGCCGGGGTAGAAACAATGAGCAGTTCTTC. It is translated as CASSRGRNNEQFF. This chain connects TRBV27 to TRBJ2-1; weak D call: TRBD2 (5 bases). Per germline, CDR1 MNHEY and CDR2 SMNVEV (reference sequence). V shed 6 bases and J shed 5 bases, with 11 bases lying between them. The CDR3 is made up of 13 amino acids.

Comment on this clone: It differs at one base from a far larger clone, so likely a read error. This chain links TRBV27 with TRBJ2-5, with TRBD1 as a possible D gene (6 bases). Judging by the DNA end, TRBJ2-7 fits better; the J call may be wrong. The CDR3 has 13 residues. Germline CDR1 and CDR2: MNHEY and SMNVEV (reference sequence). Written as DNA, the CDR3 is TGTGCCAGCAGTTTAGGGACATGGTACGAGCAGTACTTC. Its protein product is CASSLGTWYEQYF.

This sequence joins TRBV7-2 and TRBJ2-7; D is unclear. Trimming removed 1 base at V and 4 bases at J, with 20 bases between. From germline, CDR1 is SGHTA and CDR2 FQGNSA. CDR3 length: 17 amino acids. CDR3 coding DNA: TGTGCCAGCAGCTTAGTGGGCGGTACGCCTGTCCCTTACGAGCAGTACTTC. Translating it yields CASSLVGGTPVPYEQYF.

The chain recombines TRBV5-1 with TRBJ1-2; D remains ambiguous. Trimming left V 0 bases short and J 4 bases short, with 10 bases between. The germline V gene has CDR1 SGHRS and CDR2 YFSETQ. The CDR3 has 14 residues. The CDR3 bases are TGCGCCAGCAGCTTGGTGTCGGGTCCCTATGGCTACACCTTC. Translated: CASSLVSGPYGYTF.

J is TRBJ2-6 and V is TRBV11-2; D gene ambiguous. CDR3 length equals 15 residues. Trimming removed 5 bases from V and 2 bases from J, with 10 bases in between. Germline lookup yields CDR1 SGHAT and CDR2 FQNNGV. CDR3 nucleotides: TGTGCCAGCAGCCCCGTCCGGGCTGGGGCCAACGTCCTGACTTTC. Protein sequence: CASSPVRAGANVLTF.

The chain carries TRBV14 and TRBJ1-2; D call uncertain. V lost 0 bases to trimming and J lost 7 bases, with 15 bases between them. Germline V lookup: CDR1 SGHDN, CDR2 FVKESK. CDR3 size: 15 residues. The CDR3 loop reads CASSQEFGRFGGYTF. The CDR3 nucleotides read TGTGCCAGCAGCCAAGAATTCGGCCGTTTTGGTGGCTACACCTTC.